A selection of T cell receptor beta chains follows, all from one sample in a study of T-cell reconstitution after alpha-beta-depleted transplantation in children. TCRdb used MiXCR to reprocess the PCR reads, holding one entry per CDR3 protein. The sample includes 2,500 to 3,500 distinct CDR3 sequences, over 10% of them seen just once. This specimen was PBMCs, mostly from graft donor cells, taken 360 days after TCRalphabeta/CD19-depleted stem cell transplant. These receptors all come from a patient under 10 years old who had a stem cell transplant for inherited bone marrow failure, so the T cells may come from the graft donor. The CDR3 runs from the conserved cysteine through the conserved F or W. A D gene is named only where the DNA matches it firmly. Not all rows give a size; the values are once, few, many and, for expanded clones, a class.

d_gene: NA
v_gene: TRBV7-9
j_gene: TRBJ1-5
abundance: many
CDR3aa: CASSSDSYNQPQHF
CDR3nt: TGTGCCAGCAGCTCGGACAGCTACAATCAGCCCCAGCATTTT

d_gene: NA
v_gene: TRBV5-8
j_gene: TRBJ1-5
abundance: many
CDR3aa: CASSRAMAGNQPQHF
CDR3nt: TGTGCCAGCAGCCGGGCCATGGCCGGCAATCAGCCCCAGCATTTT

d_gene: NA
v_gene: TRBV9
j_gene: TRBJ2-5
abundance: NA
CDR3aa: CASSVGAGNGETQYF
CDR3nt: TGTGCCAGCAGCGTAGGGGCAGGGAATGGGGAGACCCAGTACTTC

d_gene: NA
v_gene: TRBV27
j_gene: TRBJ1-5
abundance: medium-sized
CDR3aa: CASKSSNQPQHF
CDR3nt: TGTGCCAGCAAGTCGAGCAATCAGCCCCAGCATTTT

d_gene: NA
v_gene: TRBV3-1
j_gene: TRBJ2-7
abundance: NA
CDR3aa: CASSHPGYEQYF
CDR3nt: TGTGCCAGCAGCCACCCGGGGTACGAGCAGTACTTC

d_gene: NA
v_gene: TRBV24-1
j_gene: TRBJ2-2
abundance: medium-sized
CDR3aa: CATSDPGGTGELFF
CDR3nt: TGTGCCACCAGTGATCCTGGGGGTACAGGGGAGCTGTTTTTT

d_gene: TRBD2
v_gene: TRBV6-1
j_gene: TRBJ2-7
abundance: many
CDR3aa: CASSRGGLAGPGAIYEQYF
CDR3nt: TGTGCCAGCAGTCGCGGGGGACTAGCGGGTCCGGGGGCGATCTACGAGCAGTACTTC

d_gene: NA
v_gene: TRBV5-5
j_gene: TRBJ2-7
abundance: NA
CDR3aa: CASSVGGSYEQYF
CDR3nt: TGTGCCAGCAGCGTGGGGGGCTCCTACGAGCAGTACTTC

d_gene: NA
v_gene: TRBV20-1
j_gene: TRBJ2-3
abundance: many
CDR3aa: CSAYGPPSTDTQYF
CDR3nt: TGCAGTGCCTATGGACCTCCTAGCACAGATACGCAGTATTTT

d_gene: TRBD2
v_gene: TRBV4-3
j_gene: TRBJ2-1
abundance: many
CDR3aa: CASSLGLAGESREQFF
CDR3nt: TGCGCCAGCAGCCTTGGACTAGCGGGAGAGTCGCGTGAGCAGTTCTTC

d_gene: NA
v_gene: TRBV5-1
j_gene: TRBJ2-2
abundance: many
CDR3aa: CASSLGDRDTGELFF
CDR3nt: TGCGCCAGCAGCTTGGGTGATAGAGACACCGGGGAGCTGTTTTTT

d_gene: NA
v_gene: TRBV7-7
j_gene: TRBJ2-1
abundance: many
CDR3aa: CASSPRGPSSEQFF
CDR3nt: TGTGCTAGCAGCCCCCGGGGTCCCTCCAGTGAGCAGTTCTTC

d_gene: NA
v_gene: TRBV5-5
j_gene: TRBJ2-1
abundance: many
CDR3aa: CASSLVGIGSYNEQFF
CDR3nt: TGTGCCAGCAGCTTGGTAGGGATCGGCTCCTACAATGAGCAGTTCTTC

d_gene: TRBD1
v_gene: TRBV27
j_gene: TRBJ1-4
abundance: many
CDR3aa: CASSLRDRGPNEKLFF
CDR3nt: TGTGCCAGCAGTTTACGGGACAGGGGTCCTAATGAAAAACTGTTTTTT

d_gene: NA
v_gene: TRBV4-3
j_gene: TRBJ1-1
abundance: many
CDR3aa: CASSQQKNTEAFF
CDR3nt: TGCGCCAGCAGCCAACAGAAGAACACTGAAGCTTTCTTT

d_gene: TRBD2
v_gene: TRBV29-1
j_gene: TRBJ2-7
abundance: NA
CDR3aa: CVETSGTYEQYF
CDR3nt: TGCGTTGAAACTAGCGGTACCTACGAGCAGTACTTC

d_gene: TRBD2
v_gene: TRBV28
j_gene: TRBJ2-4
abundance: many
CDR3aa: CASSIAGDGIQYF
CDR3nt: TGTGCCAGCAGTATAGCGGGAGACGGCATTCAGTACTTC

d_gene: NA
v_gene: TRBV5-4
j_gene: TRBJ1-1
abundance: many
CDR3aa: CASSLPQGNTEAFF
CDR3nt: TGTGCCAGCAGCTTGCCCCAGGGGAACACTGAAGCTTTCTTT

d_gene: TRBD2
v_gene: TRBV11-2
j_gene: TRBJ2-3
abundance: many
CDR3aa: CASSPGTSGGASTSTDTQYF
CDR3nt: TGTGCCAGCAGCCCCGGGACTAGCGGGGGGGCATCCACTAGCACAGATACGCAGTATTTT

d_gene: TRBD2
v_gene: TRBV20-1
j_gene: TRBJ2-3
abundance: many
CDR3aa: CSASSGTQYF
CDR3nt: TGCAGTGCTAGTAGCGGGACGCAGTATTTT

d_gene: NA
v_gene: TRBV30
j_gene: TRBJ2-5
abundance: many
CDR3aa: CAWSASTAGSQETQYF
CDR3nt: TGTGCCTGGAGCGCCTCGACCGCAGGGAGTCAAGAGACCCAGTACTTC

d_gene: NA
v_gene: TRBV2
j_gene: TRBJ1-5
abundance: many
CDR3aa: CASSERHENQPQHF
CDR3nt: TGTGCCAGCAGTGAACGGCACGAGAATCAGCCCCAGCATTTT

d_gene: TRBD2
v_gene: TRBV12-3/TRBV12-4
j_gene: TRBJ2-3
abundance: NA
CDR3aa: CTISLSAGLSGGTDTQYF
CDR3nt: TGTACCATCAGTTTATCGGCGGGACTCAGCGGGGGCACAGATACGCAGTATTTT

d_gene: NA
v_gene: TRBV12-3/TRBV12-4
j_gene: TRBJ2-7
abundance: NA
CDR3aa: CASSMTGYEQYF
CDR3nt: TGTGCCAGCAGCATGACAGGTTACGAGCAGTACTTC

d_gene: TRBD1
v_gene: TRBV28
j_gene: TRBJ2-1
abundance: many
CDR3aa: CASSGTGNYNEQFF
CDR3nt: TGTGCCAGCAGTGGGACAGGGAACTACAATGAGCAGTTCTTC

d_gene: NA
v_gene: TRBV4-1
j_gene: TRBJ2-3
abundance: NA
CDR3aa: CASSQGPGSDTQYF
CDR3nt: TGCGCCAGCAGCCAAGGGCCAGGGTCGGATACGCAGTATTTT

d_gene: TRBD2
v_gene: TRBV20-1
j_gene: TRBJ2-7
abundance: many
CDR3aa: CSASGLAGPYEQYF
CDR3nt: TGCAGTGCTAGCGGACTAGCGGGACCCTACGAGCAGTACTTC

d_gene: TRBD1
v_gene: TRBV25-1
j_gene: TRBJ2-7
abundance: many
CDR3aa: CASIGTGAREQYF
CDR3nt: TGTGCCAGCATCGGGACAGGGGCGAGGGAGCAGTACTTC

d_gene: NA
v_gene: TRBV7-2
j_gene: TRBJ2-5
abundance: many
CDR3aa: CASSHQTGQETQYF
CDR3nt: TGTGCCAGCAGCCACCAGACAGGACAAGAGACCCAGTACTTC

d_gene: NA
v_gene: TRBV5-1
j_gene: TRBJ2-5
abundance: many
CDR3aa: CASTADSRHFQETQYF
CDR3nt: TGCGCCAGCACCGCCGACTCCCGTCACTTCCAAGAGACCCAGTACTTC

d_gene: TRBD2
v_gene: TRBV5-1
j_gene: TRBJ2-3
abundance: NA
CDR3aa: CASTTSGFGTDTQYF
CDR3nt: TGCGCCAGCACGACTAGCGGGTTCGGCACAGATACGCAGTATTTT

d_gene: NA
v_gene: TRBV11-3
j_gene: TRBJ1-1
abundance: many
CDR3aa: CASSIRGGDTEAFF
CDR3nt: TGTGCCAGCAGCATCAGAGGGGGGGACACTGAAGCTTTCTTT

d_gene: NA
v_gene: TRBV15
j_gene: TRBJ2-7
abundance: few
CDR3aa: CATSRGGTYEQYF
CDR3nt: TGTGCCACCAGCAGGGGGGGTACCTACGAGCAGTACTTC

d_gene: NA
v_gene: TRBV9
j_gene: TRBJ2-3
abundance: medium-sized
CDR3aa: CASSRRAPSTDTQYF
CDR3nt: TGTGCCAGCAGCAGACGGGCGCCGAGCACAGATACGCAGTATTTT

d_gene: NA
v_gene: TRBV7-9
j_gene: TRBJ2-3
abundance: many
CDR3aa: CASSGAETPADTQYF
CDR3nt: TGTGCCAGCAGCGGCGCAGAGACACCGGCAGATACGCAGTATTTT